This entry is about one T cell receptor beta chain. Original methodology: Estimation of nucleated cell counts relied on the amplification of reference gene primers. Repertoires were generated with immunoSEQ multiplex PCR, while TCRdb's copy carries only in-frame clones and drops some. The V and J calls and clone size come from that table; D and trimming were worked out from the DNA. The sample consists of 250,000 to 350,000 clones, about 90% of them appearing once. This sample was taken from a study of blood T cell repertoires in COVID-19. Study-wide context: COVID-19 samples from acute and convalescent phases originated in the United States, Italy and Spain. The cDNA or gDNA used as material had been derived from T cells, B-cell-depleted T cells, or PBMCs.

The receptor was derived from a woman aged 45-60 years who had recovered from COVID-19. Input material: peripheral blood.

CDR3 residues: CASSPVGGQGAFDEQYF. For the CDR3, the DNA is TGTGCCAGTAGCCCCGTGGGAGGACAGGGGGCGTTTGACGAGCAGTACTTC. This chain links TRBV19 with TRBJ2-7; 11 bases are shared with TRBD1. CDR1 LNHDA and CDR2 SQIVND come from the germline V gene (reference sequence). The length of the CDR3 is 17 residues. With V trimmed by 6 bases and J by 5 bases, 15 bases remained unmatched. The full variable domain, its missing parts supplied by reference TRBV19 and TRBJ2-7, is DGGITQSPKYLFRKEGQNVTLSCEQNLNHDAMYWYRQDPGQGLRLIYYSQIVNDFQKGDIAEGYSVSREKKESFPLTVTSAQKNPTAFYLCASSPVGGQGAFDEQYFGPGTRLTVT.